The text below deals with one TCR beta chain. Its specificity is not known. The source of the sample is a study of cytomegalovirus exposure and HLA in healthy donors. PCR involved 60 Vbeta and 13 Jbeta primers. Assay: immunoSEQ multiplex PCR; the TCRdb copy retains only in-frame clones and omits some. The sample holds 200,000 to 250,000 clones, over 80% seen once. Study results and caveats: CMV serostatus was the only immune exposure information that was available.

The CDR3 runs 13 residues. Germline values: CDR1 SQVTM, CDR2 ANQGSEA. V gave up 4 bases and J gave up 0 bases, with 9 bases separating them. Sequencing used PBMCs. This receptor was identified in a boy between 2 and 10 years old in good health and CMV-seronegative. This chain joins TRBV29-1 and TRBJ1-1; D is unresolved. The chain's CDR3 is CSVGPGLNTEAFF. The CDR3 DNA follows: TGCAGCGTTGGCCCGGGATTGAACACTGAAGCTTTCTTT. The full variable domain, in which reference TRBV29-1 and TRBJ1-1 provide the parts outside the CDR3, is SAVISQKPSRDICQRGTSLTIQCQVDSQVTMMFWYRQQPGQSLTLIATANQGSEATYESGFVIDKFPISRPNLTFSTLTVSNMSPEDSSIYLCSVGPGLNTEAFFGQGTRLTVV.